Below are 31 T cell receptor beta chains sequenced from a single sample in a study of glioma-infiltrating T cells after dendritic cell vaccination. Time point here: after dendritic cell vaccination, including at tumor progression/relapse. Only in-frame clones appear in the TCRdb table, and some are missing; sequencing was by immunoSEQ multiplex PCR. Of approximately 85,000 clones in the sample, about 85% were seen once. Sequenced here: blood, sampled after dendritic cell vaccination. These receptors all stem from a human donor with glioblastoma.

Points on this clone: The sample carries other DNA sequences with the same CDR3. The CDR3 DNA sequence: TGCAGCGTTGAGGCCGGGGGAGAGACCCAGTACTTC. As protein: CSVEAGGETQYF. This chain connects TRBV29-1 to TRBJ2-5, with D possibly being TRBD2 (6 bases). V lost 3 bases, J lost 4 bases, and 9 bases lay in between. CDR1 is SQVTM, CDR2 ANQGSEA, per germline. CDR3 length equals 12 residues.

The rearrangement uses TRBV6-5 and TRBJ1-4; 7 bases agree with TRBD1. Germline V CDR1 and CDR2: MNHEY, SVGAGI. This CDR3 spans 16 amino acids. Losses at the gene ends were 1 base for V and 7 bases for J; bases not matched to a gene: 9. The CDR3 nucleotides are TGTGCCAGCAGTTACTTTTCGACAGGGAGGCTTGAAAAACTGTTTTTT. Amino acid sequence: CASSYFSTGRLEKLFF.

CDR3 residues: CAWSVVGLGNQPQHF. Here the CDR3 DNA reads TGTGCCTGGAGTGTAGTGGGACTGGGCAATCAGCCCCAGCATTTT. The chain is built from TRBV30 and TRBJ1-5; a weak D match, TRBD1 (5 bases). Per germline, CDR1 GTSNPN and CDR2 SVGIG (reference sequence). The germline V and J ends were trimmed by 0 bases and 2 bases, with 11 bases remaining between them. CDR3 length: 15 residues.

The V call is TRBV18, the J call TRBJ2-1; D ambiguous. The CDR3 covers 14 residues. CDR1 is KGHSH and CDR2 is LQKENI in the germline V gene. V lost 2 bases to trimming and J lost 5 bases, with 10 bases between them. CDR3 residues: CASSPLVRNNEQFF. In DNA form, the CDR3 reads TGTGCCAGCTCACCATTAGTGAGGAACAATGAGCAGTTCTTC.

This sequence joins TRBV2 and TRBJ2-5, with 8 bases that match TRBD2. The CDR3 is made up of 16 amino acids. Trimming took 6 bases from V and 5 from J; bases not matched to a gene: 14. Looked up from germline, CDR1 is SNHLY and CDR2 is FYNNEI. In DNA, the CDR3 is TGTGCCAGCAGCTCTCCTAAGCGGGGCGGGGGGGAGACCCAGTACTTC. Translated, it gives CASSSPKRGGGETQYF.

The chain joins TRBV7-2 to TRBJ1-2, with 7 bases that match TRBD1. Germline values: CDR1 SGHTA, CDR2 FQGNSA. V dropped 4 bases and J dropped 0; count of bases not matched to a gene: 17. The CDR3 covers 19 residues. The CDR3 loop reads CASSSSDRPRAVPNYGYTF. The CDR3 region has the DNA TGTGCCAGCAGCTCCTCGGACAGGCCCCGTGCCGTACCTAACTATGGCTACACCTTC. The entire variable domain, with the rest obtained from reference TRBV7-2 and TRBJ1-2, is as follows: GAGVSQSPSNKVTEKGKDVELRCDPISGHTALYWYRQSLGQGLEFLIYFQGNSAPDKSGLPSDRFSAERTGGSVSTLTIQRTQQEDSAVYLCASSSSDRPRAVPNYGYTFGSGTRLTVV.

As for this clone: The sample holds other DNA sequences that translate to the same CDR3. The rearrangement links TRBV5-6 to TRBJ2-7; D remains ambiguous. The CDR3 totals 11 residues. Trimming removed 7 bases from V and 2 bases from J, with 7 bases in between. Germline CDR1 and CDR2: SGHDT and YYEEEE. Written as DNA, the CDR3 is TGTGCCAGCGAGGATGCCTACGAGCAGTACTTC. It yields the protein CASEDAYEQYF.

V is TRBV25-1 and J is TRBJ2-7; possible D gene TRBD2, 5 bases. The CDR3 totals 15 residues. V was pared by 0 bases and J by 2 bases, with 11 bases between. CDR1 is MGHDK, CDR2 SYGVNS, per germline. The CDR3 DNA sequence: TGTGCCAGCAGTGAATACGGTGGAGGCACCTACGAGCAGTACTTC. It specifies CASSEYGGGTYEQYF.

The chain combines TRBV7-9 with TRBJ1-2; 11 bases fit TRBD1. The CDR3 covers 17 residues. Germline V CDR1 and CDR2: SEHNR, FQNEAQ (reference sequence). With 4 bases clipped from V and 5 bases from J, the junction kept 12 bases outside the gene matches. The CDR3 DNA sequence: TGTGCCAGCAGCTCCGTCGGGGGACAGGGGGGGAGGTATGGCTACACCTTC. Its translation is CASSSVGGQGGRYGYTF.

The chain combines TRBV7-2 with TRBJ2-2; D gene unclear. There are 14 residues in the CDR3. V lost 5 bases, J lost 5 bases, and 12 bases lay in between. CDR1 and CDR2 (germline): SGHTA, FQGNSA. CDR3 sequence reads: CASSVERGTGELFF. In DNA form, the CDR3 reads TGTGCCAGCAGCGTCGAGCGTGGAACCGGGGAGCTGTTTTTT.

The sample holds one count of this clone. The chain recombines TRBV9 with TRBJ2-1, with TRBD2 matching 10 bases. The V and J ends lost 3 bases and 14 bases, in that order; junction bases with no gene match: 8. Germline CDR1 SGDLS, CDR2 YYNGEE. This CDR3 contains 13 residues. CDR3 sequence (DNA): TGTGCCAGCAGCGGGGCTAGCGGGAGAGCCGAGTTCTTC. It yields the protein CASSGASGRAEFF.

V usage is TRBV5-4 and J usage is TRBJ2-5; TRBD1 is a possible D gene (6 bases). The CDR3 is 13 residues long. Trimming cost V 4 bases and J 3 bases, with 10 bases left between them. The V gene's germline CDR1 is SGHNT and CDR2 YYREEE (reference sequence). CDR3 in amino acids: CASSRTAKETQYF. CDR3 bases: TGTGCCAGCAGCCGGACAGCCAAAGAGACCCAGTACTTC.

The chain recombines TRBV9 with TRBJ1-5; maybe TRBD1 (5 bases). This CDR3 has 14 residues. The ends were cut back, 0 bases at V and 4 bases at J, with 8 bases in the middle. Germline assignment: CDR1 SGDLS and CDR2 YYNGEE. This CDR3 reads CASSVGQGNQPQHF. The CDR3 DNA reads TGTGCCAGCAGCGTAGGCCAGGGAAATCAGCCCCAGCATTTT.

The rearrangement joins TRBV4-1 to TRBJ2-6; a possible D gene is TRBD2 (5 bases). The CDR3 has 16 amino acids. Trimming left V 0 bases short and J 1 base short, with 7 bases between. Germline V gene lookup returns CDR1 MGHRA and CDR2 YSYEKL. The CDR3 DNA reads as TGCGCCAGCAGCCAAGAGGACTCGTCTGGGGCCAACGTCCTGACTTTC. It yields the protein CASSQEDSSGANVLTF.

The rearrangement links TRBV28 to TRBJ2-7, with D perhaps TRBD2 (5 bases). This CDR3 spans 14 amino acids. Trimming cost V 5 bases and J 2 bases, with 13 bases left between them. The V gene's germline CDR1 is MDHEN and CDR2 SYDVKM. The CDR3 protein is CASSNSGIPYEQYF. CDR3 nucleotide sequence: TGTGCCAGCAGTAATTCCGGGATACCCTACGAGCAGTACTTC.

The count of this clone is one. J is TRBJ1-2 and V is TRBV29-1, with D possibly being TRBD1 (5 bases). The CDR3 contains 15 residues. Germline assignment: CDR1 SQVTM and CDR2 ANQGSEA. Trimming cost V 3 bases and J 4 bases, with 18 bases left between them. In DNA form, the CDR3 reads TGCAGCGTTGATGTTACAGGCTCGTGGGGCTATGGCTACACCTTC. Encoded protein: CSVDVTGSWGYGYTF.

The chain couples TRBV7-9 to TRBJ1-3; D possibly corresponds to TRBD1 (6 bases). There are 16 residues in the CDR3. With 5 bases removed from V and 0 bases from J, the gap between germline ends came to 14 bases. Germline CDR1 reads SEHNR; CDR2 reads FQNEAQ (reference sequence). The chain's CDR3 is CASSGLTGRSGNTIYF. As DNA, the CDR3 is TGTGCCAGCAGCGGACTTACAGGGCGCTCTGGAAACACCATATATTTT. Variable domain in full (rest from reference TRBV7-9 and TRBJ1-3): DTGVSQNPRHKITKRGQNVTFRCDPISEHNRLYWYRQTLGQGPEFLTYFQNEAQLEKSRLLSDRFSAERPKGSFSTLEIQRTEQGDSAMYLCASSGLTGRSGNTIYFGEGSWLTVV.

This sequence joins TRBV30 and TRBJ1-3; D may be TRBD1 (5 bases). Germline lookup yields CDR1 GTSNPN and CDR2 SVGIG (reference sequence). The CDR3 contains 13 residues. Trimming pared 5 bases from V and 0 bases from J, leaving 8 bases between. The CDR3 DNA reads as TGTGCCTGGGGGGCCTACTCTGGAAACACCATATATTTT. This sequence encodes CAWGAYSGNTIYF.

The chain combines TRBV5-6 with TRBJ2-7; D may be TRBD2 (6 bases). The CDR3 length is 15 residues. Germline lookup yields CDR1 SGHDT and CDR2 YYEEEE. The ends were cut back, 4 bases at V and 4 bases at J, with 18 bases in the middle. The CDR3: CASSLGSGRGYEQYF. In DNA form, the CDR3 reads TGTGCCAGCAGCCTGGGTAGCGGTCGTGGGTACGAGCAGTACTTC.

For the CDR3, the DNA is TGTGCCAGCAGCTTCACAGGAAGGACCGGGGAGCTGTTTTTT. Translating gives CASSFTGRTGELFF. V usage is TRBV7-2 and J usage is TRBJ2-2, with TRBD1 as a possible D gene (5 bases). V lost 3 bases and J 5 bases, leaving 10 bases between the germline ends. Looked up from germline, CDR1 is SGHTA and CDR2 is FQGNSA. The CDR3 runs 14 residues.

The rearrangement joins TRBV5-1 to TRBJ1-1; 7 bases are shared with TRBD1. The V and J ends lost 4 bases and 1 base, in that order; junction bases with no gene match: 10. CDR1 is SGHRS and CDR2 is YFSETQ in the germline V gene. The CDR3 spans 16 residues. For the CDR3, the DNA is TGCGCCAGCAGCAAAGGGACAGCCACAGCGAACACTGAAGCTTTCTTT. Its protein product is CASSKGTATANTEAFF.

The V call is TRBV9, the J call TRBJ2-2; TRBD2 agrees at 7 bases. The V and J ends lost 7 bases and 7 bases, in that order; junction bases with no gene match: 19. Germline CDR1 is SGDLS and CDR2 is YYNGEE. The length of the CDR3 is 17 residues. The CDR3 protein is CASGGDSSAVGGGELFF. CDR3 nucleotides: TGTGCCAGCGGGGGGGACTCTAGCGCGGTTGGAGGCGGGGAGCTGTTTTTT.

The chain joins TRBV7-2 to TRBJ1-5, with D uncertain. CDR1 SGHTA and CDR2 FQGNSA come from the germline V gene. The V end lost 5 bases, the J end lost 1 base, and 6 bases lay between the germline ends. The length of the CDR3 is 13 residues. The chain's CDR3 is CASSLRSNQPQHF. In DNA form, the CDR3 reads TGTGCCAGCAGCCTCAGAAGCAATCAGCCCCAGCATTTT. The variable domain in full, completed from reference TRBV7-2 and TRBJ1-5, reads GAGVSQSPSNKVTEKGKDVELRCDPISGHTALYWYRQSLGQGLEFLIYFQGNSAPDKSGLPSDRFSAERTGGSVSTLTIQRTQQEDSAVYLCASSLRSNQPQHFGDGTRLSIL.

The genes are TRBV5-6 and TRBJ2-5, with D possibly TRBD1 on 5 matching bases. The germline V gene has CDR1 SGHDT and CDR2 YYEEEE. CDR3 length: 13 residues. V lost 0 bases and J lost 4, with 7 bases in between. The DNA of the CDR3 is TGTGCCAGCAGCTTGGGGGGCCTAGAGACCCAGTACTTC. This translates into CASSLGGLETQYF.

The count of this clone is one. The chain recombines TRBV4-2 with TRBJ2-3, with 12 nucleotides matching TRBD2. With 3 bases clipped from V and 6 bases from J, the junction kept 10 bases outside the gene matches. CDR1 is LGHNA and CDR2 is YNFKEQ in the germline V gene. The CDR3 extends over 17 amino acids. This CDR3 reads CASSQGPLAGGPDTQYF. CDR3 coding DNA: TGTGCCAGCAGCCAGGGACCACTAGCGGGGGGCCCCGATACGCAGTATTTT.

This chain joins TRBV27 and TRBJ1-2; no clear D gene. The CDR3 covers 12 residues. Germline V gene sequence: CDR1 MNHEY, CDR2 SMNVEV (reference sequence). V was cut by 4 bases and J by 7 bases, with 10 bases left in between. CDR3 coding DNA: TGTGCCAGCAGTTCCCCGAGTTCTGGCTACACCTTC. Protein product: CASSSPSSGYTF.

The gene calls are TRBV6-5 and TRBJ1-2; D perhaps matches TRBD1 (6 bases). The V gene's germline CDR1 is MNHEY and CDR2 SVGAGI. The germline V and J ends were trimmed by 2 bases and 4 bases, with 11 bases remaining between them. The CDR3 consists of 14 residues. The CDR3 loop reads CASSYGQRTYGYTF. In DNA form, the CDR3 reads TGTGCCAGCAGTTACGGACAGCGAACCTATGGCTACACCTTC.

This clone was counted a few times. The chain recombines TRBV25-1 with TRBJ2-5, with 9 bases aligning to TRBD1. CDR1 and CDR2 from the germline V gene are MGHDK and SYGVNS. CDR3 length: 17 amino acids. V was pared by 3 bases and J by 5 bases, with 13 bases of the junction left unmatched. The CDR3 protein is CASSDGGQGTPRETQYF. CDR3 nucleotide sequence: TGTGCCAGCAGTGATGGTGGACAGGGGACCCCAAGGGAGACCCAGTACTTC.

This clone was counted ten times or more. The rearrangement links TRBV27 to TRBJ2-5; 7 bases fit TRBD2. Germline-derived CDR1 and CDR2 are MNHEY and SMNVEV (reference sequence). V was clipped by 2 bases and J by 5 bases; unmatched bases: 8. This CDR3 comprises 15 residues. The CDR3 is CASSLMGGSWETQYF. CDR3 sequence (DNA): TGTGCCAGCAGTTTAATGGGCGGGAGTTGGGAGACCCAGTACTTC.

The chain uses TRBV19 and TRBJ2-1; TRBD1 aligns across 9 bases. Germline values: CDR1 LNHDA, CDR2 SQIVND (reference sequence). V was clipped by 5 bases and J by 4 bases; unmatched bases: 9. The CDR3 runs to 16 residues. The CDR3 region is CASSPAGTGQYNEQFF. CDR3 coding DNA: TGTGCCAGTAGTCCGGCCGGGACAGGGCAGTACAATGAGCAGTTCTTC.

V gene TRBV5-1 combines with J gene TRBJ2-7; D unclear. The CDR3 covers 12 residues. V gave up 4 bases and J gave up 1 base, with 6 bases separating them. The germline V gene encodes CDR1 SGHRS and CDR2 YFSETQ. CDR3 region: CASSPTSYEQYF. CDR3 in DNA: TGCGCCAGCAGCCCCACATCCTACGAGCAGTACTTC.